The 12 T cell receptor beta chains listed next were all sequenced from one sample in a study of cytomegalovirus exposure and HLA in healthy donors. PCR involved 60 Vbeta and 13 Jbeta primers. Repertoires were generated with immunoSEQ multiplex PCR, while TCRdb's copy carries only in-frame clones and drops some. The sample records 180,000 or so clones, roughly 87% being singletons. The specimen was PBMCs. The receptor source for this set is a man aged 40-55 years in good health and CMV-seronegative.

Concerning this clone itself: The junction does not match germline at one end; this may be a read error. CDR3 nucleotide sequence: TGTTCCAGCAGCCCGGGTCCCTCCCATACGCAGTATTTT. Residues: CSSSPGPSHTQYF. The chain joins TRBV7-9 to TRBJ2-3; unclear D gene. CDR1 SEHNR and CDR2 FQNEAQ come from the germline V gene (reference sequence). CDR3 length equals 13 residues.

The rearrangement links TRBV5-1 to TRBJ2-2; 9 positions match TRBD1. The CDR3 spans 16 residues. V was clipped by 3 bases and J by 5 bases; unmatched bases: 8. The germline V gene encodes CDR1 SGHRS and CDR2 YFSETQ. CDR3 protein: CASSSRDRATTGELFF. The CDR3 coding sequence is TGCGCCAGCAGCTCCCGGGACAGGGCGACAACCGGGGAGCTGTTTTTT.

The chain joins TRBV5-1 to TRBJ1-3; D not resolved. With 0 bases removed from V and 1 base from J, the gap between germline ends came to 14 bases. The CDR3 sequence is 17 residues long. Germline CDR1 and CDR2: SGHRS and YFSETQ. The CDR3 sequence is CASSLAGVSGSGNTIYF. The CDR3 bases are TGCGCCAGCAGCTTGGCCGGGGTGTCCGGATCTGGAAACACCATATATTTT.

In its sample, this clone was seen a few times. The CDR3 protein is CASSGLAGETQYF. The CDR3 coding sequence is TGTGCCAGCAGTGGGTTAGCCGGGGAGACCCAGTACTTC. This rearrangement joins TRBV28 to TRBJ2-5, with D uncertain. The ends were cut back, 5 bases at V and 5 bases at J, with 12 bases in the middle. Germline CDR1 reads MDHEN; CDR2 reads SYDVKM. The CDR3 covers 13 residues.

This chain joins TRBV7-9 and TRBJ2-5; 8 bases are shared with TRBD1. V was clipped by 5 bases and J by 2 bases; unmatched bases: 7. The germline CDR1 and CDR2 sequences are SEHNR and FQNEAQ (reference sequence). The CDR3 has 15 amino acids. In nucleotides, the CDR3 is TGTGCCAGCAGCCCCGACAGGGGCGGGCAAGAGACCCAGTACTTC. This sequence encodes CASSPDRGGQETQYF.

The chain uses TRBV5-1 and TRBJ1-2, with 7 bases lining up with TRBD1. This CDR3 contains 16 residues. CDR1 is SGHRS, CDR2 YFSETQ, per germline. Trimming took 0 bases from V and 0 from J; bases not matched to a gene: 5. The CDR3 spells CASSLVGQISNYGYTF. CDR3 sequence (DNA): TGCGCCAGCAGCTTGGTGGGACAGATATCTAACTATGGCTACACCTTC.

The table lists this clone with a count of one. The chain carries TRBV10-3 and TRBJ1-2, with D possibly being TRBD1 (5 bases). The CDR3 contains 13 residues. V was clipped by 4 bases and J by 0 bases, with 6 bases between them. The germline gives CDR1 ENHRY, CDR2 SYGVKD. The CDR3 spells CAISAGANYGYTF. In nucleotides, the CDR3 is TGTGCCATCAGTGCGGGGGCTAACTATGGCTACACCTTC.

V usage is TRBV27 and J usage is TRBJ2-1; 10 bases are shared with TRBD2. Germline values: CDR1 MNHEY, CDR2 SMNVEV (reference sequence). This CDR3 region has 16 residues. Trimming took 4 bases from V and 7 from J; bases not matched to a gene: 10. CDR3 nucleotides: TGTGCCAGCAGTTCATCCCAACTAGCGGGGTATAATGAGCAGTTCTTC. Residues: CASSSSQLAGYNEQFF.

This chain joins TRBV5-1 and TRBJ2-3, with 7 bases fitting TRBD2. CDR1 and CDR2 (germline): SGHRS, YFSETQ. Germline trimming cut 5 bases from V and 6 bases from J; bases unmatched to any gene: 12. This CDR3 has 15 residues. CDR3 amino acids: CASRGGLPRLDTQYF. The CDR3 nucleotides are TGCGCCAGCAGGGGGGGACTACCTCGACTGGATACGCAGTATTTT. Variable domain in full (rest from reference TRBV5-1 and TRBJ2-3): KAGVTQTPRYLIKTRGQQVTLSCSPISGHRSVSWYQQTPGQGLQFLFEYFSETQRNKGNFPGRFSGRQFSNSRSEMNVSTLELGDSALYLCASRGGLPRLDTQYFGPGTRLTVL.

V usage is TRBV11-2 and J usage is TRBJ2-5, with a weak D call TRBD1 (5 bases). Trimming pared 2 bases from V and 7 bases from J, leaving 20 bases between. There are 16 residues in the CDR3. Germline CDR1 is SGHAT and CDR2 is FQNNGV. CDR3 sequence: CASSLFLGRVNGTQYF. CDR3 nucleotide sequence: TGTGCCAGCAGCTTATTCCTCGGCAGGGTCAATGGGACCCAGTACTTC. Combining the CDR3 with reference TRBV11-2 and TRBJ2-5 gives the whole variable domain EAGVAQSPRYKIIEKRQSVAFWCNPISGHATLYWYQQILGQGPKLLIQFQNNGVVDDSQLPKDRFSAERLKGVDSTLKIQPAKLEDSAVYLCASSLFLGRVNGTQYFGPGTRLLVL.

V gene TRBV28 combines with J gene TRBJ2-4, with a weak D call TRBD2 (5 bases). This CDR3 region has 14 residues. Trimming left V 6 bases short and J 7 bases short, with 16 bases between. Germline CDR1 reads MDHEN; CDR2 reads SYDVKM. DNA of the CDR3: TGTGCCAGCAGGATTGATGGGAGTGGTAACATTCAGTACTTC. Its protein product is CASRIDGSGNIQYF. The full variable domain, with the rest looked up from reference TRBV28 and TRBJ2-4, is DVKVTQSSRYLVKRTGEKVFLECVQDMDHENMFWYRQDPGLGLRLIYFSYDVKMKEKGDIPEGYSVSREKKERFSLILESASTNQTSMYLCASRIDGSGNIQYFGAGTRLSVL.

This clone appeared a few times. The chain has TRBV19 and TRBJ2-2, with D tentatively TRBD1 (6 bases). The CDR3 sequence is 14 residues long. V was cut by 4 bases and J by 2 bases, with 8 bases left in between. Per germline, CDR1 LNHDA and CDR2 SQIVND (reference sequence). CDR3 amino acids: CASSTDRNTGELFF. As DNA, the CDR3 is TGTGCCAGTAGTACGGACAGAAACACCGGGGAGCTGTTTTTT.